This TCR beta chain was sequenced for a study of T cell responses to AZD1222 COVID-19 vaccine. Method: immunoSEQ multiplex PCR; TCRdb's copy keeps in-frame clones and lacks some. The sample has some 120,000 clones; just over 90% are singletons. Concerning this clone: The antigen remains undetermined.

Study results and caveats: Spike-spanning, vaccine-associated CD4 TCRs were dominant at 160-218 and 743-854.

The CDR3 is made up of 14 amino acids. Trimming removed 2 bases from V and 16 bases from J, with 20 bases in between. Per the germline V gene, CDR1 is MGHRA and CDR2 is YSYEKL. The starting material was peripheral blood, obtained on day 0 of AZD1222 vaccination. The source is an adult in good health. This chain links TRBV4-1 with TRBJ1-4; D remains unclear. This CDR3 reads CASSQSPTDTVGFF. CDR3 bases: TGCGCCAGCAGCCAAAGTCCCACAGACACGGTGGGGTTTTTT.